These 21 T cell receptor beta chains were sequenced from one sample in a study of T-cell reconstitution after alpha-beta-depleted transplantation in children. As it was prepared, the TCRbeta library received unique molecular identifiers. TCRdb re-called the PCR reads through MiXCR, storing one row per CDR3 protein. The table lists some 180,000 distinct CDR3 sequences, roughly 6.6% of them singletons. The sample here was PBMCs, taken before TCRalphabeta/CD19-depleted stem cell transplant. The receptors come from a boy younger than 10 with acute lymphoblastic leukemia, due to receive a stem cell transplant.

There are many counts of this clonotype. The CDR3 protein is CASSLVLAGGPDTQYF. The CDR3 DNA is TGTGCCAGCAGTTTAGTCCTAGCGGGGGGTCCAGATACGCAGTATTTT. The chain has TRBV28 and TRBJ2-3, with 11 bases aligning to TRBD2. Germline assignment: CDR1 MDHEN and CDR2 SYDVKM. The CDR3 is made up of 16 amino acids. V dropped 2 bases and J dropped 4; count of bases not matched to a gene: 5.

The chain uses TRBV19 and TRBJ1-1; D gene ambiguous. There are 13 residues in the CDR3. Between the trimmed V and J ends, which lost 5 bases and 3 bases, there was a span of 10 bases. Germline CDR1 and CDR2: LNHDA and SQIVND (reference sequence). The CDR3 spells CASSGPGDTEAFF. CDR3 coding DNA: TGTGCCAGTAGTGGGCCGGGAGACACTGAAGCTTTCTTT.

The V and J genes are TRBV4-2 and TRBJ2-7; 9 nucleotides agree with TRBD2. V gave up 4 bases and J gave up 3 bases; unmatched junction bases: 7. CDR1 is LGHNA and CDR2 is YNFKEQ in the germline V gene. The CDR3 is 15 residues long. The CDR3 coding sequence is TGTGCCAGCAGCCCGACTAGCGGCACTCGCTACGAGCAGTACTTC. Encoded protein: CASSPTSGTRYEQYF.

Concerning this clonotype: A read error may be the cause here, since a much bigger clone is one base away. This CDR3 fails to terminate in the conserved phenylalanine or tryptophan, so it likely reflects a read error. This sequence joins TRBV29-1 and TRBJ2-1; 16 bases agree with TRBD2. V was clipped by 4 bases and J by 7 bases; unmatched bases: 13. Germline-derived CDR1 and CDR2 are SQVTM and ANQGSEA. This CDR3 comprises 18 residues. CDR3 amino acids: CSVGGGLAGGKGGNEQFC. The CDR3 DNA reads TGCAGCGTTGGGGGGGGACTAGCGGGAGGGAAGGGCGGAAATGAGCAGTTCTGC.

The chain couples TRBV27 to TRBJ1-1; 7 nucleotides agree with TRBD1. The CDR3 loop spans 15 amino acids. Germline trimming cut 4 bases from V and 1 base from J; bases unmatched to any gene: 6. Germline CDR1 reads MNHEY; CDR2 reads SMNVEV (reference sequence). CDR3 protein: CASSYKNRGNTEAFF. The DNA for the CDR3 is TGTGCCAGCAGTTATAAAAACAGGGGGAACACTGAAGCTTTCTTT.

This clonotype was seen a handful of times. The V call is TRBV6-5, the J call TRBJ2-1; D ambiguous. The CDR3 covers 13 residues. The V gene's germline CDR1 is MNHEY and CDR2 SVGAGI. V gave up 0 bases and J gave up 8 bases, with 8 bases separating them. The chain's CDR3 is CASSYSATYEQFF. CDR3 DNA sequence: TGTGCCAGCAGTTACTCGGCGACTTATGAGCAGTTCTTC.

This chain uses TRBV7-9 with TRBJ1-5; TRBD1 agrees at 9 bases. Germline CDR1 reads SEHNR; CDR2 reads FQNEAQ (reference sequence). The CDR3 loop spans 17 amino acids. After removal of 1 base from V and 5 bases from J, the junction contained 9 bases not matched to a gene. Here the CDR3 DNA reads TGTGCCAGCAGCTTAGGAAGGGAACGACAGGGGGATCAGCCCCAGCATTTT. It codes for CASSLGRERQGDQPQHF.

This clonotype has a count of ten or more. The chain combines TRBV4-1 with TRBJ1-2; the D gene is possibly TRBD1 (5 bases). The CDR3 has 13 residues. The germline V and J ends were trimmed by 2 bases and 8 bases, with 12 bases remaining between them. The germline gives CDR1 MGHRA, CDR2 YSYEKL. CDR3 in DNA: TGCGCCAGCAGCCAAAGATTGAGGGACGGCTACACCTTC. Protein: CASSQRLRDGYTF.

This clonotype has ten or more counts. The rearrangement links TRBV7-2 to TRBJ2-2, with 7 bases aligning to TRBD2. This CDR3 contains 15 residues. Germline V gene lookup returns CDR1 SGHTA and CDR2 FQGNSA. V lost 5 bases to trimming and J lost 7 bases; unmatched junction nucleotides: 10. The CDR3 reads CASSGTSAVVGELFF. The CDR3 bases are TGTGCCAGCAGCGGCACTAGCGCTGTAGTCGGGGAGCTGTTTTTT.

This clonotype was seen at least ten times. The V and J genes are TRBV7-2 and TRBJ2-1, with a tentative D call TRBD1 (6 bases). This CDR3 spans 15 amino acids. V was trimmed by 5 bases and J by 2 bases, leaving 13 bases between them. CDR1 is SGHTA, CDR2 FQGNSA, per germline. CDR3 amino acids: CASSNDGGPYNEQFF. The CDR3 nucleotides read TGTGCCAGCAGCAACGATGGGGGCCCCTACAATGAGCAGTTCTTC. The complete variable domain, with remaining parts taken from reference TRBV7-2 and TRBJ2-1, reads GAGVSQSPSNKVTEKGKDVELRCDPISGHTALYWYRQSLGQGLEFLIYFQGNSAPDKSGLPSDRFSAERTGGSVSTLTIQRTQQEDSAVYLCASSNDGGPYNEQFFGPGTRLTVL.

This clonotype was recorded at least ten times. V usage is TRBV5-1 and J usage is TRBJ2-3; TRBD2 might be the D (5 bases). Trimming shortened V by 5 bases and J by 2 bases, and 12 bases separated the two germline ends. Germline CDR1 SGHRS, CDR2 YFSETQ. The CDR3 totals 14 residues. In DNA, the CDR3 is TGCGCCAGCAGTATTGGACTTTACACAGATACGCAGTATTTT. Translating it yields CASSIGLYTDTQYF.

This clonotype occurred many times. The CDR3 is CASSLLALLAGVSYNEQFF. The CDR3 DNA sequence: TGTGCCAGCAGCTTGCTTGCCTTACTAGCGGGGGTTTCCTACAATGAGCAGTTCTTC. The chain carries TRBV5-7 and TRBJ2-1, with TRBD2 identical over 11 bases. TRBV5-7 is treated as an ORF (open reading frame) with a function not yet certain. The CDR3 runs 19 residues. V dropped 1 base and J dropped 1; count of bases not matched to a gene: 10.

This clonotype was recorded at least ten times. The chain combines TRBV7-2 with TRBJ1-4; D remains unclear. V was cut by 4 bases and J by 3 bases, with 6 bases left in between. Germline assignment: CDR1 SGHTA and CDR2 FQGNSA. The CDR3 spans 13 residues. Here the CDR3 reads CASSSLANEKLFF. The CDR3 nucleotides read TGTGCCAGCAGCTCTCTCGCTAATGAAAAACTGTTTTTT.

The chain combines TRBV5-1 with TRBJ2-5, with 7 positions matching TRBD2. V gave up 0 bases and J gave up 3 bases; unmatched junction bases: 8. Germline CDR1 is SGHRS and CDR2 is YFSETQ. This CDR3 comprises 16 residues. CDR3 nucleotide sequence: TGCGCCAGCAGCTTGGGTTCCGCGGGAGTCGAAGAGACCCAGTACTTC. It is translated as CASSLGSAGVEETQYF.

This clonotype was seen at least ten times. The chain recombines TRBV20-1 with TRBJ2-3, with 10 nucleotides matching TRBD2. Germline V lookup: CDR1 DFQATT, CDR2 SNEGSKA (reference sequence). The CDR3 runs 15 residues. J lost 1 base, V lost 5 bases, and 6 bases had no gene match. The CDR3 sequence: CSAREGTSGTDTQYF. The CDR3 DNA reads as TGCAGTGCTCGTGAGGGGACTAGCGGCACAGATACGCAGTATTTT.

For this clonotype: The junction differs from germline at one of its ends, possibly a read error. The chain employs TRBV18 and TRBJ1-6; 8 bases align to TRBD1. The CDR3 sequence is 14 residues long. Germline CDR1 KGHSH, CDR2 LQKENI. In nucleotides, the CDR3 is TGTGACAGCGGACGGGACAGGACAAATCCACCCCTCCACTTT. Its translation is CDSGRDRTNPPLHF.

This clonotype was observed a few times. The chain employs TRBV28 and TRBJ2-1, with D possibly matching TRBD2 (5 bases). CDR1 MDHEN and CDR2 SYDVKM come from the germline V gene. This CDR3 comprises 17 residues. V was clipped by 5 bases and J by 2 bases, with 19 bases between them. Here the CDR3 reads CASSVSRTGNTYNEQFF. The CDR3 DNA follows: TGTGCCAGCAGTGTTAGTAGGACGGGAAACACCTACAATGAGCAGTTCTTC. The full variable domain, its missing parts supplied by reference TRBV28 and TRBJ2-1, is DVKVTQSSRYLVKRTGEKVFLECVQDMDHENMFWYRQDPGLGLRLIYFSYDVKMKEKGDIPEGYSVSREKKERFSLILESASTNQTSMYLCASSVSRTGNTYNEQFFGPGTRLTVL.

In its sample, this clonotype was seen many times. The genes are TRBV5-1 and TRBJ2-7, with D perhaps assigned TRBD1 or TRBD2 (5 bases each). Between the trimmed V and J ends, which lost 5 bases and 3 bases, there was a span of 15 bases. The CDR3 length is 14 residues. Per germline, CDR1 SGHRS and CDR2 YFSETQ. CDR3 in amino acids: CASRRGAKIYEQYF. In DNA, the CDR3 is TGCGCCAGCAGAAGAGGGGCAAAAATCTACGAGCAGTACTTC. The full variable domain, with the rest looked up from reference TRBV5-1 and TRBJ2-7, is KAGVTQTPRYLIKTRGQQVTLSCSPISGHRSVSWYQQTPGQGLQFLFEYFSETQRNKGNFPGRFSGRQFSNSRSEMNVSTLELGDSALYLCASRRGAKIYEQYFGPGTRLTVT.

This clonotype was detected ten times or more. The chain joins TRBV29-1 to TRBJ2-5, with 9 bases matching TRBD2. Trimming cost V 5 bases and J 5 bases; bases outside gene matches: 6. This CDR3 is 13 amino acids long. Germline V gene lookup returns CDR1 SQVTM and CDR2 ANQGSEA. CDR3 DNA: TGCAGCGTTAGTCTAGCGGGATTGGAGACCCAGTACTTC. It encodes CSVSLAGLETQYF.

The sample holds many counts of this clonotype. V is TRBV5-1 and J is TRBJ2-2; D gene uncertain. The CDR3 totals 12 residues. Germline V lookup: CDR1 SGHRS, CDR2 YFSETQ. Trimming took off 5 bases at V and 4 bases at J, with 6 bases between the two ends. The CDR3 here is CASSRTTGELFF. CDR3 nucleotide sequence: TGCGCCAGCAGTCGAACCACCGGGGAGCTGTTTTTT. Drawing the rest from reference TRBV5-1 and TRBJ2-2, the complete variable domain is KAGVTQTPRYLIKTRGQQVTLSCSPISGHRSVSWYQQTPGQGLQFLFEYFSETQRNKGNFPGRFSGRQFSNSRSEMNVSTLELGDSALYLCASSRTTGELFFGEGSRLTVL.

The V and J genes are TRBV3-1 and TRBJ2-7; 10 nucleotides match TRBD2. Germline assignment: CDR1 LGHDT and CDR2 YNNKEL (reference sequence). This CDR3 is built from 15 residues. V shed 0 bases, J shed 4 bases, and the junction held 3 bases outside the gene matches. CDR3 region: CASSQDTTSGYEQYF. The CDR3 DNA reads as TGTGCCAGCAGCCAAGATACGACTAGCGGGTACGAGCAGTACTTC.